The 14 T cell receptor beta chains below all came from one sample that was sequenced in a study of blood T cell repertoires in COVID-19. The protocol was immunoSEQ multiplex PCR, while the TCRdb copy is restricted to in-frame clones and leaves out a portion. This table has about 170,000 clones, around nine tenths appearing once. Sequencing input: peripheral blood. These receptors all come from a man between 18 and 29 years old with active or convalescent COVID-19.

This clone came up a few times. The chain has TRBV11-2 and TRBJ1-4, with D possibly matching TRBD1 (6 bases). There are 14 residues in the CDR3. Between the trimmed V and J ends, which lost 7 bases and 3 bases, there was a span of 12 bases. CDR1 and CDR2 from the germline V gene are SGHAT and FQNNGV. This CDR3 reads CASTMTGANEKLFF. The CDR3 nucleotides are TGTGCCAGCACCATGACAGGAGCTAATGAAAAACTGTTTTTT.

This clone has a handful of counts. This chain joins TRBV7-9 and TRBJ2-7, with 8 bases matching TRBD1. CDR1 SEHNR and CDR2 FQNEAQ come from the germline V gene (reference sequence). The CDR3 length is 14 residues. V lost 3 bases to trimming and J lost 4 bases; unmatched junction nucleotides: 5. CDR3 residues: CASSFQGARYEQYF. Written as DNA, the CDR3 is TGTGCCAGCAGCTTCCAGGGGGCTCGGTACGAGCAGTACTTC. Drawing the rest from reference TRBV7-9 and TRBJ2-7, the complete variable domain is DTGVSQNPRHKITKRGQNVTFRCDPISEHNRLYWYRQTLGQGPEFLTYFQNEAQLEKSRLLSDRFSAERPKGSFSTLEIQRTEQGDSAMYLCASSFQGARYEQYFGPGTRLTVT.

The chain couples TRBV25-1 to TRBJ1-3; the D is unclear. The CDR3 is made up of 15 amino acids. Trimming removed 5 bases at V and 4 bases at J, with 15 bases between. Germline V CDR1 and CDR2: MGHDK, SYGVNS. The CDR3 reads CASSCTLKTGNTIYF. DNA of the CDR3: TGTGCCAGCAGTTGCACGCTAAAGACAGGAAACACCATATATTTT.

The genes are TRBV4-1 and TRBJ2-1, with D perhaps TRBD2 (6 bases). Germline CDR1 is MGHRA and CDR2 is YSYEKL. V was clipped by 5 bases and J by 4 bases, with 12 bases between them. The CDR3 totals 14 residues. CDR3 sequence (DNA): TGCGCCAGCAGCTCCATGGAGGGGTACAATGAGCAGTTCTTC. This translates into CASSSMEGYNEQFF.

This clone was detected only once. This chain uses TRBV18 with TRBJ2-6; 7 bases fit TRBD2. J gave up 0 bases and V 3 bases, and 26 bases lay outside the gene matches. The CDR3 sequence is 24 residues long. The germline CDR1 and CDR2 sequences are KGHSH and LQKENI. The CDR3 DNA follows: TGTGCCAGCTCACCCTTATGGGTTCAGGGACTGATTCGGGGGGAGAGCTCTGGGGCCAACGTCCTGACTTTC. Translating gives CASSPLWVQGLIRGESSGANVLTF.

J is TRBJ2-7 and V is TRBV7-2; no reliable D call. With 0 bases removed from V and 5 bases from J, the gap between germline ends came to 8 bases. Germline lookup yields CDR1 SGHTA and CDR2 FQGNSA. The CDR3 contains 13 residues. Here the CDR3 DNA reads TGTGCCAGCAGCTTAGCTAATTGGCACGAGCAGTACTTC. Translating it yields CASSLANWHEQYF.

V usage is TRBV20-1 and J usage is TRBJ1-1, with 8 bases that match TRBD1. Germline values: CDR1 DFQATT, CDR2 SNEGSKA (reference sequence). Germline trimming cut 3 bases from V and 5 bases from J; bases unmatched to any gene: 14. The CDR3 spans 16 residues. CDR3 sequence: CSASNVRGQGGTEAFF. As DNA, the CDR3 is TGCAGTGCTAGTAACGTTCGAGGACAGGGCGGGACTGAAGCTTTCTTT.

V usage is TRBV11-3 and J usage is TRBJ2-2, with 10 bases identical to TRBD1. From germline, CDR1 is SGHNT and CDR2 YENEEA. V gave up 0 bases and J gave up 4 bases; unmatched junction bases: 5. The CDR3 is 17 residues long. The CDR3 DNA sequence: TGTGCCAGCAGCTTAGAAGTGACAGGGGGCACCACCGGGGAGCTGTTTTTT. Residues: CASSLEVTGGTTGELFF.

The rearrangement links TRBV7-2 to TRBJ1-2, with unresolved D. V lost 2 bases to trimming and J lost 1 base, with 5 bases between them. Germline assignment: CDR1 SGHTA and CDR2 FQGNSA. The CDR3 is 13 residues long. The CDR3 loop reads CASSLQYNYGYTF. CDR3 nucleotides: TGTGCCAGCAGCTTACAGTATAACTATGGCTACACCTTC.

The V gene is TRBV11-3, the J gene TRBJ1-4; possible D gene TRBD1, 5 bases. The CDR3 runs to 11 residues. The ends were cut back, 4 bases at V and 8 bases at J, with 5 bases in the middle. Germline lookup yields CDR1 SGHNT and CDR2 YENEEA. DNA of the CDR3: TGTGCCAGCAGCTGGGGCGAAAAACTGTTTTTT. Amino acids: CASSWGEKLFF.

To note about this clone: The identical CDR3 is also encoded by other nucleotide sequences in the sample. The DNA of the CDR3 is TGCGCCAGCAGTGAGGGGGGCTATAGCAATCAGCCCCAGCATTTT. Protein sequence: CASSEGGYSNQPQHF. This chain connects TRBV10-2 to TRBJ1-5; D is possibly TRBD1 (6 bases). Germline lookup yields CDR1 WSHSY and CDR2 SAAADI. The V gene lost 2 bases and the J gene lost 0 bases, with 8 bases spanning the gap. The CDR3 extends over 15 amino acids.

The chain combines TRBV30 with TRBJ2-7; tentatively, D is TRBD2 (5 bases). Per the germline V gene, CDR1 is GTSNPN and CDR2 is SVGIG (reference sequence). The CDR3 extends over 11 amino acids. The V end was cut by 5 bases, the J end by 4 bases, with 9 bases between. The CDR3 sequence is CAWLTGYEQYF. CDR3 coding DNA: TGTGCCTGGTTGACGGGGTACGAGCAGTACTTC.

The chain joins TRBV3-1 (or the pseudogene TRBV3-2) to TRBJ1-2; D is unresolved. Per the germline V gene, CDR1 is LGHDT and CDR2 is YNNKEL (reference sequence). The CDR3 has 15 residues. V lost 4 bases, J lost 4 bases, and 16 bases lay in between. The CDR3: CASSRYVEDGYGYTF. The CDR3 DNA sequence: TGTGCCAGCAGCCGGTACGTGGAGGATGGCTATGGCTACACCTTC.

The chain uses TRBV12-3 or TRBV12-4 and TRBJ2-5; weak D call: TRBD1 (6 bases). The V and J ends lost 8 bases and 2 bases respectively, with 12 bases between them. CDR3 length: 13 amino acids. The CDR3 reads CASAPDRQETQYF. The DNA for the CDR3 is TGTGCCAGCGCACCGGACAGACAAGAGACCCAGTACTTC.